The entry that follows covers one T cell receptor (beta chain) sequence. What it recognizes is unknown. The data stem from a study of T-cell memory formation after mild COVID-19. Overall study results and limits: Certain responding clones were present in pre-infection memory, suggesting participation of cross-reactive memory. For second-wave clones that peaked at day 37, SARS-CoV-2 specificity went unverified.

TCRdb passed the 5' RACE reads through MiXCR, listing each CDR3 protein once. The sample has some 150,000 distinct CDR3 sequences; 15% to 20% are singletons. This CDR3 has 14 residues. V was cut by 4 bases and J by 5 bases, with 14 bases left in between. Germline values: CDR1 KGHSH, CDR2 LQKENI. This sequence originates from an adult woman who had mild COVID-19 (a few samples of this study predate the infection). Cell type and time point are not known. The source material was PBMCs or a T cell subset sorted from them (not recorded which). This rearrangement joins TRBV18 to TRBJ2-5; a weak D match, TRBD2 (6 bases). The CDR3: CASSLTGGMETQYF. The CDR3 DNA sequence: TGTGCCAGCTCACTGACTGGGGGGATGGAGACCCAGTACTTC.